These 24 T cell receptor beta chains share one sample of origin, sequenced in a study of molecular identifiers for immune sequencing clone quantification. Each CDR3 protein gets one entry after TCRdb re-called the PCR reads with MiXCR. The table includes about 640,000 distinct CDR3 sequences, roughly 21% detected once. The sequenced sample was naive CD8+ T cells from blood, with Jurkat cell RNA spiked in. As to subset: FACS-sorted CD8+CD4-CCR7+CD45RA+ naive T cells. The receptor set was obtained from a human donor in good health. Some libraries in this study had Jurkat cell RNA spiked in.

This clonotype was detected many times. The rearrangement uses TRBV11-2 and TRBJ2-6; possibly TRBD1 for D (5 bases). The V end lost 2 bases, the J end lost 0 bases, and 11 bases lay between the germline ends. Germline V gene sequence: CDR1 SGHAT, CDR2 FQNNGV. CDR3 length: 17 residues. The CDR3 DNA reads TGTGCCAGCAGCTTAATCCCAGGGCGCTCTGGGGCCAACGTCCTGACTTTC. Translation gives CASSLIPGRSGANVLTF.

A word on this clonotype: Possible read error: a much larger clone is one base away. V gene TRBV5-1 combines with J gene TRBJ2-7; 7 nucleotides match TRBD1. The V and J ends lost 3 bases and 11 bases, in that order; junction bases with no gene match: 8. Per the germline V gene, CDR1 is SGHRS and CDR2 is YFSETQ. The CDR3 is 12 amino acids. The CDR3 sequence is CASSSSTGEEYF. The DNA for the CDR3 is TGCGCCAGCAGCTCGAGTACAGGGGAAGAGTACTTC.

Concerning this clonotype itself: A read error is possible here, since a much larger clone lies one base away. The CDR3 protein is CAWSQPGEPFF. CDR3 coding DNA: TGTGCCTGGAGTCAACCCGGGGAGCCGTTTTTT. V gene TRBV30 combines with J gene TRBJ2-2, with D possibly matching TRBD2 (5 bases). The CDR3 is 11 amino acids. CDR1 is GTSNPN, CDR2 SVGIG, per germline (reference sequence).

This clonotype was seen many times. This rearrangement joins TRBV4-2 to TRBJ2-7; 12 bases agree with TRBD2. The J segment lost 7 bases and the V segment lost 1 base, leaving 5 bases of the junction unmatched. CDR3 length equals 15 residues. CDR1 and CDR2 (germline): LGHNA, YNFKEQ. The CDR3 region is CASSQGLAGVREQYF. CDR3 sequence (DNA): TGTGCCAGCAGCCAAGGACTAGCGGGAGTAAGGGAGCAGTACTTC.

This clonotype was observed at least ten times. The rearrangement links TRBV4-1 to TRBJ2-7; the match to TRBD2 covers 14 bases. The germline gives CDR1 MGHRA, CDR2 YSYEKL. V lost 2 bases to trimming and J lost 7 bases; unmatched junction nucleotides: 7. The CDR3 runs 16 residues. The CDR3: CASSQISGLAGGEQYF. The CDR3 DNA is TGCGCCAGCAGCCAAATCTCCGGACTAGCGGGGGGTGAGCAGTACTTC.

In this sample, this clonotype turned up many times. The gene calls are TRBV28 and TRBJ2-6; TRBD1 is a possible D gene (6 bases). Trimming took 3 bases from V and 0 from J, leaving 15 bases between them. CDR3 length equals 18 residues. CDR1 and CDR2 from the germline V gene are MDHEN and SYDVKM. CDR3 DNA sequence: TGTGCCAGCAGTTTCCGGGACACACAACCCTCTGGGGCCAACGTCCTGACTTTC. As protein: CASSFRDTQPSGANVLTF.

This clonotype was recorded at least ten times. The J gene is TRBJ2-3, the V gene TRBV7-9; either TRBD1 or TRBD2 may supply D (5 bases each). Trimming took 2 bases from V and 1 from J, leaving 13 bases between them. CDR3 length: 16 residues. The germline V gene has CDR1 SEHNR and CDR2 FQNEAQ (reference sequence). CDR3 amino acids: CASSLIRDPRTDTQYF. CDR3 DNA: TGTGCCAGCAGCTTAATCCGGGACCCCCGCACAGATACGCAGTATTTT.

The chain carries TRBV27 and TRBJ2-7, with D possibly called TRBD1 or TRBD2 (5 bases each). The CDR3 is made up of 16 amino acids. Trimming shortened V by 1 base and J by 0 bases, and 13 bases separated the two germline ends. Germline CDR1 and CDR2: MNHEY and SMNVEV (reference sequence). This CDR3 is CASSLLGVGGSYEQYF. The CDR3 nucleotides read TGTGCCAGCAGTTTATTAGGGGTTGGGGGCTCCTACGAGCAGTACTTC.

The chain joins TRBV6-2 or TRBV6-3 to TRBJ2-5; 9 positions match TRBD2. This CDR3 contains 15 residues. Germline V gene data show CDR1 as MNHEY and CDR2 as SVGEGT. The V and J ends lost 5 bases and 5 bases, in that order; junction bases with no gene match: 9. The CDR3 bases are TGTGCCAGCAGTCTCCAGCTAGCGGGGAGGGAGACCCAGTACTTC. Its protein product is CASSLQLAGRETQYF.

V and J are TRBV29-1 and TRBJ2-7, with D uncertain. Trimming cost V 1 base and J 0 bases, with 7 bases left between them. CDR3 length: 13 residues. From germline, CDR1 is SQVTM and CDR2 ANQGSEA. The CDR3 protein is CSVEVSSSYEQYF. CDR3 coding DNA: TGCAGCGTTGAAGTTAGTTCCTCCTACGAGCAGTACTTC.

This clonotype has a count of ten or more. CDR3 sequence reads: CSAIGQGHEQYF. DNA for the CDR3: TGCAGTGCTATTGGACAGGGCCACGAGCAGTACTTC. The chain couples TRBV20-1 to TRBJ2-7; 8 nucleotides align to TRBD1. Germline CDR1 reads DFQATT; CDR2 reads SNEGSKA (reference sequence). V was clipped by 4 bases and J by 5 bases; unmatched bases: 4. CDR3 size: 12 residues.

This clonotype was counted between two and nine times. The V call is TRBV9, the J call TRBJ2-3; TRBD2 matches at 7 bases. Germline V gene sequence: CDR1 SGDLS, CDR2 YYNGEE. V lost 5 bases to trimming and J lost 5 bases; unmatched junction nucleotides: 14. This CDR3 spans 16 amino acids. CDR3 loop: CASSQNSGQRGDTQYF. The CDR3 bases are TGTGCCAGCAGTCAGAATAGCGGGCAACGGGGAGATACGCAGTATTTT.

This clonotype was counted many times. The chain joins TRBV27 to TRBJ2-7; no reliable D call. The CDR3 runs to 10 residues. The germline CDR1 and CDR2 sequences are MNHEY and SMNVEV (reference sequence). The CDR3 bases are TGTGTTTTCCCGGTTTACGAGCAGTACTTC. Protein sequence: CVFPVYEQYF.

The chain is built from TRBV7-7 and TRBJ2-7; D remains ambiguous. This CDR3 contains 13 residues. CDR1 and CDR2 (germline): SSHAT, FNYEAQ (reference sequence). CDR3 in DNA: TGTGTTAGCAGCTTAACAGAAGTCTACGAGCAGTACTTC. Its translation: CVSSLTEVYEQYF.

Many counts were recorded for this clonotype. The chain employs TRBV2 and TRBJ2-7, with 8 nucleotides matching TRBD1. Germline V gene data show CDR1 as SNHLY and CDR2 as FYNNEI. The CDR3 is 13 residues long. The ends lost 2 bases at V and 7 bases at J; junction bases unmatched: 4. CDR3 nucleotides: TGTGCCAGCAGTGAACAGGGGGCGGGGGAGCAGTACTTC. Translation: CASSEQGAGEQYF. Drawing the rest from reference TRBV2 and TRBJ2-7, the complete variable domain is EPEVTQTPSHQVTQMGQEVILRCVPISNHLYFYWYRQILGQKVEFLVSFYNNEISEKSEIFDDQFSVERPDGSNFTLKIRSTKLEDSAMYFCASSEQGAGEQYFGPGTRLTVT.

This clonotype was detected many times. V is TRBV2 and J is TRBJ2-3; weak D call: TRBD1 (6 bases). CDR1 and CDR2 (germline): SNHLY, FYNNEI. The CDR3 has 16 amino acids. Deletions cut 5 bases from V and 0 bases from J, with 15 bases between. This CDR3 reads CASSTPQGSSTDTQYF. CDR3 coding DNA: TGTGCCAGCAGTACTCCACAGGGATCTAGCACAGATACGCAGTATTTT.

This clonotype was counted between two and nine times. V is TRBV28 and J is TRBJ2-7; tentative D call: TRBD1 (6 bases). The V gene lost 3 bases and the J gene lost 3 bases, with 18 bases spanning the gap. The CDR3 runs to 16 residues. Per the germline V gene, CDR1 is MDHEN and CDR2 is SYDVKM. The CDR3 sequence: CASSLFTGSRNYEQYF. CDR3 bases: TGTGCCAGCAGTTTGTTCACAGGGAGTAGGAACTACGAGCAGTACTTC. The whole variable domain, filled in from reference TRBV28 and TRBJ2-7, reads DVKVTQSSRYLVKRTGEKVFLECVQDMDHENMFWYRQDPGLGLRLIYFSYDVKMKEKGDIPEGYSVSREKKERFSLILESASTNQTSMYLCASSLFTGSRNYEQYFGPGTRLTVT.

This chain connects TRBV30 to TRBJ1-3; TRBD1 agrees at 10 bases. CDR1 and CDR2 from the germline V gene are GTSNPN and SVGIG (reference sequence). CDR3 length: 17 amino acids. V was clipped by 4 bases and J by 0 bases; unmatched bases: 9. CDR3 DNA: TGTGCCTGGAAGGGTCGGACAGGGGGTAACTCTGGAAACACCATATATTTT. It is translated as CAWKGRTGGNSGNTIYF.

This clonotype was seen many times. The V and J genes are TRBV7-9 and TRBJ1-1, with a weak D call TRBD1 (5 bases). Germline V gene sequence: CDR1 SEHNR, CDR2 FQNEAQ (reference sequence). This CDR3 is built from 11 residues. The CDR3 DNA reads as TGTGTGTCGGGGGTGGGCACTGAAGCTTTCTTT. Encoded protein: CVSGVGTEAFF.

In regard to this clonotype: Since a much larger clone is just one base distant, this may be a read error. This chain uses TRBV9 with TRBJ1-6; 12 bases match TRBD1. Looked up from germline, CDR1 is SGDLS and CDR2 is YYNGEE. The CDR3 spans 17 residues. The CDR3 loop is CASNVGTGGAGLSPLHF. The DNA of the CDR3 is TGTGCCAGCAACGTAGGGACAGGGGGCGCAGGACTTTCACCCCTCCACTTT.

This clonotype was seen many times. The rearrangement joins TRBV6-1 to TRBJ1-5; D gene ambiguous. CDR1 MNHNS and CDR2 SASEGT come from the germline V gene. V lost 1 base and J 3 bases, leaving 10 bases between the germline ends. The CDR3 contains 15 residues. CDR3 loop: CASSEEVSYNQPQHF. The CDR3 DNA is TGTGCCAGCAGTGAAGAGGTCAGCTACAATCAGCCCCAGCATTTT.

This clonotype was recorded at least ten times. The chain employs TRBV3-1 and TRBJ2-3; TRBD2 matches at 13 bases. The CDR3 consists of 19 residues. The germline V gene encodes CDR1 LGHDT and CDR2 YNNKEL (reference sequence). V was clipped by 5 bases and J by 0 bases; unmatched bases: 11. This CDR3 is CASSTTGTSGATSTDTQYF. The CDR3 nucleotides are TGTGCCAGCAGCACAACCGGGACTAGCGGGGCTACTAGCACAGATACGCAGTATTTT.

Ten or more counts support this clonotype. The chain carries TRBV28 and TRBJ2-7, with D perhaps matching TRBD1 (6 bases). The CDR3 has 14 residues. From germline, CDR1 is MDHEN and CDR2 SYDVKM. Trimming shortened V by 6 bases and J by 7 bases, and 19 bases separated the two germline ends. CDR3 nucleotide sequence: TGTGCCAGCAGGCGACCGGGACAACCTTTTGAGCAGTACTTC. It encodes CASRRPGQPFEQYF. Full variable domain (rest looked up from reference TRBV28 and TRBJ2-7): DVKVTQSSRYLVKRTGEKVFLECVQDMDHENMFWYRQDPGLGLRLIYFSYDVKMKEKGDIPEGYSVSREKKERFSLILESASTNQTSMYLCASRRPGQPFEQYFGPGTRLTVT.

The table lists this clonotype with a few counts. The V call is TRBV25-1, the J call TRBJ2-1, with D perhaps TRBD1 (6 bases). This CDR3 contains 17 residues. Looked up from germline, CDR1 is MGHDK and CDR2 is SYGVNS. Deletions cut 2 bases from V and 4 bases from J, with 18 bases between. The CDR3 coding sequence is TGTGCCAGCAGTGAAGTGGGGTGGGGGCAGGATTACAATGAGCAGTTCTTC. It specifies CASSEVGWGQDYNEQFF.